This TCR beta chain originates from a study of OX40 agonist ivuxolimab in advanced cancers. Study-wide context: An anti-OX40 (CD134) antibody with agonistic activity, ivuxolimab, was administered to patients. Those treated in dose escalation had hepatocellular carcinoma, melanoma, renal cell cancer or head and neck cancer. Findings and caveats of the study: Partial responders receiving 0.1-3.0 mg/kg showed among the lowest clonal expansion.

This table comes from immunoSEQ multiplex PCR, and its TCRdb copy is limited to in-frame clones, with some not included. This sample carries under 50,000 clones, approximately 84% of them seen once, and the ten largest clones take approximately 5.1%. About this clone: Its antigen remains unknown.

Sample: CD4+ or CD8+ T cells sorted from blood, taken in a trial of the OX40 agonist ivuxolimab. This clonotype was obtained from an adult with an advanced solid tumor such as melanoma, head and neck, liver or kidney cancer.

CDR3 amino acids: CSGDRGNNEQFF. CDR3 sequence (DNA): TGCAGCGGGGACAGGGGCAACAATGAGCAGTTCTTC. The V and J genes are TRBV29-1 and TRBJ2-1; 10 nucleotides line up with TRBD1. The CDR3 sequence is 12 residues long. Germline loops: CDR1 SQVTM, CDR2 ANQGSEA. Unmatched junction bases numbered 2, after V lost 7 bases and J lost 5 bases.